What follows are 27 T cell receptor beta chains derived from one specimen sequenced in a study of blood T cell repertoires in COVID-19. TCRdb's table, derived via immunoSEQ multiplex PCR, lists solely in-frame clones and lacks some. The table records roughly 160,000 clones, more than 75% of them present only once. Sample: peripheral blood. Every receptor here comes from a man between 18 and 29 years old with acute or convalescent COVID-19.

V usage is TRBV4-1 and J usage is TRBJ2-4; 12 positions agree with TRBD1. This CDR3 comprises 21 residues. The V gene end was trimmed by 6 bases and the J gene end by 0 bases; junction bases not matched to a gene: 18. Per the germline V gene, CDR1 is MGHRA and CDR2 is YSYEKL. CDR3 sequence (DNA): TGCGCCAGCAGTGGCCCTACCCGCGGGACAGGGGGCCACCTAGCCAAAAACATTCAGTACTTC. Translation gives CASSGPTRGTGGHLAKNIQYF.

The J gene is TRBJ2-1, the V gene TRBV3-1 (or the pseudogene TRBV3-2); D is possibly TRBD2 (6 bases). Germline CDR1 and CDR2: LGHDT and YNNKEL (reference sequence). The CDR3 extends over 13 amino acids. V was clipped by 6 bases and J by 4 bases, with 10 bases between them. This chain's CDR3 is CASRRDSYNEQFF. For the CDR3, the DNA is TGTGCCAGCAGGCGGGACTCGTACAATGAGCAGTTCTTC.

This clone appeared a single time. The CDR3: CASSYLAGDANEQFF. The CDR3, as DNA: TGTGCCAGCAGCTACTTAGCGGGAGACGCCAATGAGCAGTTCTTC. The V gene is TRBV7-7, the J gene TRBJ2-1; 9 bases are shared with TRBD2. V lost 4 bases to trimming and J lost 6 bases; unmatched junction nucleotides: 7. Germline CDR1 reads SSHAT; CDR2 reads FNYEAQ (reference sequence). CDR3 size: 15 residues.

This clone was seen only once. This chain links TRBV18 with TRBJ1-5; TRBD1 agrees at 10 bases. Looked up from germline, CDR1 is KGHSH and CDR2 is LQKENI. V dropped 6 bases and J dropped 6; count of bases not matched to a gene: 5. The CDR3 has 14 residues. CDR3 protein: CASSRQGAGQPQHF. The CDR3 DNA reads as TGTGCCAGCTCCCGACAGGGGGCAGGTCAGCCCCAGCATTTT.

The chain is built from TRBV5-6 and TRBJ2-1; 8 positions match TRBD2. The CDR3 has 15 amino acids. Germline CDR1 and CDR2: SGHDT and YYEEEE. J gave up 10 bases and V 4 bases, and 13 bases lay outside the gene matches. CDR3 sequence: CASSPAGLERTEQFF. In DNA form, the CDR3 reads TGTGCCAGCAGCCCCGCGGGACTAGAGAGAACCGAGCAGTTCTTC.

The V and J genes are TRBV7-9 and TRBJ2-2, with D unclear. V lost 5 bases to trimming and J lost 6 bases, with 7 bases between them. CDR3 length: 12 amino acids. Germline-derived CDR1 and CDR2 are SEHNR and FQNEAQ (reference sequence). CDR3 in amino acids: CASSPGSGELFF. CDR3 DNA: TGTGCCAGCAGCCCCGGGTCCGGGGAGCTGTTTTTT. Full variable domain (outside the CDR3, taken from reference TRBV7-9 and TRBJ2-2): DTGVSQNPRHKITKRGQNVTFRCDPISEHNRLYWYRQTLGQGPEFLTYFQNEAQLEKSRLLSDRFSAERPKGSFSTLEIQRTEQGDSAMYLCASSPGSGELFFGEGSRLTVL.

This clone was found once. The chain is built from TRBV9 and TRBJ2-2; the D is unclear. The CDR3 runs to 15 residues. V dropped 1 base and J dropped 0 bases, with 7 bases sitting between them. Germline V lookup: CDR1 SGDLS, CDR2 YYNGEE. The CDR3, as DNA: TGTGCCAGCAGCGTAATGGGCCCGAACACCGGGGAGCTGTTTTTT. As protein: CASSVMGPNTGELFF.

This clone has more than one count but fewer than ten. The V call is TRBV6-2 or TRBV6-3, the J call TRBJ1-5, with TRBD1 as a possible D gene (6 bases). V was shortened by 0 bases and J by 6 bases, with 12 bases between the two germline ends. From germline, CDR1 is MNHEY and CDR2 SVGEGT. The CDR3 is made up of 15 amino acids. The CDR3 here is CASSYSGGGSQPQHF. The CDR3 DNA reads TGTGCCAGCAGTTACTCAGGGGGGGGTAGTCAGCCCCAGCATTTT.

The chain links TRBV19 to TRBJ1-6; 9 bases line up with TRBD1. J lost 5 bases, V lost 5 bases, and 4 bases had no gene match. Germline CDR1 reads LNHDA; CDR2 reads SQIVND (reference sequence). The CDR3 consists of 15 residues. In nucleotides, the CDR3 is TGTGCCAGTAGTGTAACAGGGGGCAATAATTCACCCCTCCACTTT. Translated: CASSVTGGNNSPLHF.

This rearrangement joins TRBV7-6 to TRBJ2-5; 8 nucleotides agree with TRBD2. Germline V gene lookup returns CDR1 SGHVS and CDR2 FNYEAQ. With V trimmed by 3 bases and J by 2 bases, 5 bases remained unmatched. The CDR3 spans 15 residues. The CDR3 reads CASSLQLAEQETQYF. CDR3 coding DNA: TGTGCCAGCAGCTTGCAACTAGCGGAACAAGAGACCCAGTACTTC.

The chain couples TRBV7-8 to TRBJ1-6; D might be TRBD1 (6 bases). Germline values: CDR1 SGHVS, CDR2 FQNEAQ. Between the trimmed V and J ends, which lost 5 bases and 6 bases, there was a span of 11 bases. The CDR3 covers 14 residues. The CDR3 is CASSLQGLNSPLHF. In DNA, the CDR3 is TGTGCCAGCAGCCTACAGGGCCTTAATTCACCCCTCCACTTT.

This chain links TRBV7-9 with TRBJ2-1; perhaps TRBD2 as D (6 bases). The CDR3 contains 16 residues. Looked up from germline, CDR1 is SEHNR and CDR2 is FQNEAQ (reference sequence). Deletions cut 0 bases from V and 0 bases from J, with 9 bases between. The CDR3 region is CASSLASGSSYNEQFF. In DNA form, the CDR3 reads TGTGCCAGCAGCTTAGCGTCCGGGAGCTCCTACAATGAGCAGTTCTTC. The full variable domain, rest sourced from reference TRBV7-9 and TRBJ2-1, is DTGVSQNPRHKITKRGQNVTFRCDPISEHNRLYWYRQTLGQGPEFLTYFQNEAQLEKSRLLSDRFSAERPKGSFSTLEIQRTEQGDSAMYLCASSLASGSSYNEQFFGPGTRLTVL.

The chain recombines TRBV27 with TRBJ2-7; 9 bases map to TRBD1. Germline V gene sequence: CDR1 MNHEY, CDR2 SMNVEV (reference sequence). This CDR3 region has 15 residues. The V and J ends lost 2 bases and 3 bases, in that order; junction bases with no gene match: 5. This chain's CDR3 is CASSLPRDRDYEQYF. The CDR3 nucleotides read TGTGCCAGCAGTTTACCACGGGACAGGGACTACGAGCAGTACTTC.

This sequence joins TRBV27 and TRBJ2-5, with 7 bases fitting TRBD2. Germline V lookup: CDR1 MNHEY, CDR2 SMNVEV (reference sequence). V trimming: 3 bases; J trimming: 4 bases; junction bases outside the gene matches: 2. This CDR3 region has 13 residues. The chain's CDR3 is CASSLGGIETQYF. In nucleotides, the CDR3 is TGTGCCAGCAGTTTGGGAGGGATAGAGACCCAGTACTTC.

The V gene is TRBV6-1, the J gene TRBJ2-7; D ambiguous. The CDR3 totals 18 residues. Trimming stripped 0 bases from V and 3 bases from J, with 21 bases between. Germline V lookup: CDR1 MNHNS, CDR2 SASEGT. The CDR3 is CASSEAAVVLGLIYEQYF. CDR3 DNA sequence: TGTGCCAGCAGTGAAGCGGCGGTGGTTCTCGGGTTAATCTACGAGCAGTACTTC.

Only one count was recorded for this clone. The V and J genes are TRBV6-2 or TRBV6-3 and TRBJ2-7, with 8 bases aligning to TRBD1. Germline values: CDR1 MNHEY, CDR2 SVGEGT. The junction had 9 bases not matched to a gene; V was cut back by 4 bases and J by 4 bases. The CDR3 is 15 amino acids. The CDR3 nucleotides are TGTGCCAGCAGTTCGACAGGGGTTTTCCCTTACGAGCAGTACTTC. Translating it yields CASSSTGVFPYEQYF.

The rearrangement joins TRBV6-5 to TRBJ2-3, with 11 bases aligning to TRBD1. Germline V gives CDR1 MNHEY, CDR2 SVGAGI. The CDR3 has 15 residues. With V trimmed by 4 bases and J by 9 bases, 9 bases remained unmatched. The CDR3 loop reads CASSSGTGGLGTQYF. CDR3 nucleotide sequence: TGTGCCAGCAGTTCCGGGACAGGGGGTTTGGGAACGCAGTATTTT.

The V call is TRBV6-1, the J call TRBJ2-1; 8 bases align to TRBD1. This CDR3 spans 15 amino acids. J lost 8 bases, V lost 2 bases, and 8 bases had no gene match. CDR1 MNHNS and CDR2 SASEGT come from the germline V gene. The CDR3 spells CASSESLQGDDEQFF. In nucleotides, the CDR3 is TGTGCCAGCAGTGAAAGTTTACAGGGGGACGATGAGCAGTTCTTC.

The J gene is TRBJ2-3, the V gene TRBV19; TRBD1 matches 7 bases. The germline V gene encodes CDR1 LNHDA and CDR2 SQIVND (reference sequence). The V segment lost 6 bases and the J segment 5 bases; nucleotides outside the gene matches: 17. CDR3 length: 17 amino acids. Here the CDR3 reads CASRDLRDRYGGDTQYF. CDR3 DNA: TGTGCCAGTAGGGATCTACGGGACAGATATGGCGGAGATACGCAGTATTTT.

The DNA for the CDR3 is TGTGCCAGCCTCCGGGACATGGCCTCCTACGAGCAGTACTTC. It specifies CASLRDMASYEQYF. The rearrangement joins TRBV6-5 to TRBJ2-7; possible D gene TRBD1, 6 bases. Trimming cost V 8 bases and J 0 bases, with 14 bases left between them. The CDR3 covers 14 residues. Germline CDR1 and CDR2: MNHEY and SVGAGI.

This chain's CDR3 is CASSQSQGWSSPLHF. CDR3 DNA sequence: TGTGCCAGCAGCCAATCACAGGGGTGGAGTTCACCCCTCCACTTT. The chain recombines TRBV3-1 (or the pseudogene TRBV3-2) with TRBJ1-6; 7 positions agree with TRBD1. This CDR3 is built from 15 residues. The V gene end was trimmed by 2 bases and the J gene end by 9 bases; junction bases not matched to a gene: 7. Germline V gene lookup returns CDR1 LGHDT and CDR2 YNNKEL (reference sequence).

The J gene is TRBJ1-2, the V gene TRBV5-4; maybe TRBD1 (5 bases). The CDR3 contains 14 residues. V lost 2 bases to trimming and J lost 4 bases, with 12 bases between them. Looked up from germline, CDR1 is SGHNT and CDR2 is YYREEE (reference sequence). The CDR3 DNA reads as TGTGCCAGCAGCTTTCGGGGGGGGACCTATGGCTACACCTTC. Protein product: CASSFRGGTYGYTF.

The J gene is TRBJ1-1, the V gene TRBV5-1, with D perhaps TRBD1 (6 bases). V lost 0 bases and J 1 base, leaving 13 bases between the germline ends. Germline-derived CDR1 and CDR2 are SGHRS and YFSETQ. CDR3 length: 16 amino acids. CDR3 sequence (DNA): TGCGCCAGCAGCTTGGAAGGGGGAGTGGGGAACACTGAAGCTTTCTTT. It translates to CASSLEGGVGNTEAFF.

The rearrangement joins TRBV27 to TRBJ1-2; D unclear. Germline CDR1 is MNHEY and CDR2 is SMNVEV (reference sequence). Trimming stripped 6 bases from V and 5 bases from J, with 13 bases between. The length of the CDR3 is 13 residues. The CDR3 here is CASSPAGSYGYTF. CDR3 DNA: TGTGCCAGCAGCCCCGCAGGATCTTATGGCTACACCTTC.

This chain links TRBV13 with TRBJ2-2; 15 bases align to TRBD2. Trimming removed 5 bases from V and 6 bases from J; junction bases left unmatched: 4. The CDR3 runs to 16 residues. Germline CDR1 PRHDT, CDR2 FYEKMQ (reference sequence). CDR3 region: CASSLGLAGGAGELFF. The CDR3 nucleotides read TGTGCCAGCAGCCTGGGACTAGCGGGAGGAGCCGGGGAGCTGTTTTTT.

The chain uses TRBV13 and TRBJ1-2; 7 bases match TRBD1. The CDR3 runs to 15 residues. With V trimmed by 5 bases and J by 1 base, 7 bases remained unmatched. CDR1 PRHDT and CDR2 FYEKMQ come from the germline V gene (reference sequence). CDR3 residues: CASSQRQGGNYGYTF. The CDR3 DNA is TGTGCCAGCAGCCAGAGACAGGGAGGTAACTATGGCTACACCTTC.

Of note for this clone: Other DNA variants within this sample encode the same CDR3. The rearrangement uses TRBV27 and TRBJ1-5; D unclear. V was clipped by 0 bases and J by 4 bases, with 10 bases between them. The CDR3 loop spans 15 amino acids. The germline V gene has CDR1 MNHEY and CDR2 SMNVEV (reference sequence). CDR3 in DNA: TGTGCCAGCAGTTTATCCGGCGGGTCTAATCAGCCCCAGCATTTT. This sequence encodes CASSLSGGSNQPQHF.